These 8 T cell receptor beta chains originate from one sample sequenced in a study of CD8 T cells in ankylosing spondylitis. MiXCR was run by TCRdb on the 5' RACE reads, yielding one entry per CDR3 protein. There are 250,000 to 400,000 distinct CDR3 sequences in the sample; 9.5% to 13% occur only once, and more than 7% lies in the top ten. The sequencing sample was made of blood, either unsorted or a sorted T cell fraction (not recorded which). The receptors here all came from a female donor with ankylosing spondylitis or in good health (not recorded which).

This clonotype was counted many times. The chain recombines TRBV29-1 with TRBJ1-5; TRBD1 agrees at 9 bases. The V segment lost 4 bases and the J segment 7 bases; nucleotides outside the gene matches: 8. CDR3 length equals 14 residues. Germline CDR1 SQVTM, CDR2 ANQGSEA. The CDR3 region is CSVVLGTGNQPQHF. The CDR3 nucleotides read TGCAGCGTTGTCCTCGGGACAGGGAACCAGCCCCAGCATTTT.

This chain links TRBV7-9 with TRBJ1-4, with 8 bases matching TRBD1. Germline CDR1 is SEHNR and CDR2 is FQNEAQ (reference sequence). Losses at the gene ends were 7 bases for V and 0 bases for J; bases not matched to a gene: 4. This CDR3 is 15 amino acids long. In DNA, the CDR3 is TGTGCCAGCACACAGGGGGATTCAACTAATGAAAAACTGTTTTTT. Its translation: CASTQGDSTNEKLFF. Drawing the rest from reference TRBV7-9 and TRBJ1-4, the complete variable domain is DTGVSQNPRHKITKRGQNVTFRCDPISEHNRLYWYRQTLGQGPEFLTYFQNEAQLEKSRLLSDRFSAERPKGSFSTLEIQRTEQGDSAMYLCASTQGDSTNEKLFFGSGTQLSVL.

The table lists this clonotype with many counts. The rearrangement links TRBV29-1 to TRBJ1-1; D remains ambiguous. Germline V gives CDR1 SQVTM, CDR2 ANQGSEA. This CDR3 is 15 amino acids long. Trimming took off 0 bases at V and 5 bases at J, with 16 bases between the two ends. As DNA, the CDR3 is TGCAGCGTTGAAGATCGGTCGGGTGGGCCGACTGAAGCTTTCTTT. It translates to CSVEDRSGGPTEAFF. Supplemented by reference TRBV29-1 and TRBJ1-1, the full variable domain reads SAVISQKPSRDICQRGTSLTIQCQVDSQVTMMFWYRQQPGQSLTLIATANQGSEATYESGFVIDKFPISRPNLTFSTLTVSNMSPEDSSIYLCSVEDRSGGPTEAFFGQGTRLTVV.

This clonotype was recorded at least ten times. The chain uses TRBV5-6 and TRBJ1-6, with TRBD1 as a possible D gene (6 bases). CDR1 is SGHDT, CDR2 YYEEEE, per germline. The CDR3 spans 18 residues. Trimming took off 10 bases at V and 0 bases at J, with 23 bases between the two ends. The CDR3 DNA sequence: TGTGCCGCCGTCCTTAAGGGACATGGATCCTCCTATAATTCACCCCTCCACTTT. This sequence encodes CAAVLKGHGSSYNSPLHF.

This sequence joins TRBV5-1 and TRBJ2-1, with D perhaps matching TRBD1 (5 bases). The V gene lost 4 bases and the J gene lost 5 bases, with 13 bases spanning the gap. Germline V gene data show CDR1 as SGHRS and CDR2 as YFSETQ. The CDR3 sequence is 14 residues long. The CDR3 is CASSPGAANNEQFF. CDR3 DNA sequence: TGCGCCAGCAGCCCTGGGGCAGCCAACAATGAGCAGTTCTTC.

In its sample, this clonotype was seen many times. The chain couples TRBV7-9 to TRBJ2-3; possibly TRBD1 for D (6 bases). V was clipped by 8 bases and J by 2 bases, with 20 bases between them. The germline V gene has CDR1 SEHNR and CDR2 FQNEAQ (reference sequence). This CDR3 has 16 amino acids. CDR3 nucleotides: TGTGCCAGCTCGATGAAGGTGACAGGATTCACAGATACGCAGTATTTT. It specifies CASSMKVTGFTDTQYF.

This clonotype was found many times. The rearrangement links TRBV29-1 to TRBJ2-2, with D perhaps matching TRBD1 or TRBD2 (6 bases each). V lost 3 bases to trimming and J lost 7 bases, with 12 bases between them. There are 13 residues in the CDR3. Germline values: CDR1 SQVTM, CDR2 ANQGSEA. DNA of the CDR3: TGCAGCGTTGACCGGGGGCTTAACGGGGAGCTGTTTTTT. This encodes CSVDRGLNGELFF.

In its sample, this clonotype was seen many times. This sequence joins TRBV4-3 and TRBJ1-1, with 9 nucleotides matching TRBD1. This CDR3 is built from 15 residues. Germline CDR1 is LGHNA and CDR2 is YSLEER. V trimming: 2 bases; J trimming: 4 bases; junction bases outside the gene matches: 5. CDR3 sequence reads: CASSQTTGGGTEAFF. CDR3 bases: TGCGCCAGCAGCCAAACGACAGGGGGAGGCACTGAAGCTTTCTTT.